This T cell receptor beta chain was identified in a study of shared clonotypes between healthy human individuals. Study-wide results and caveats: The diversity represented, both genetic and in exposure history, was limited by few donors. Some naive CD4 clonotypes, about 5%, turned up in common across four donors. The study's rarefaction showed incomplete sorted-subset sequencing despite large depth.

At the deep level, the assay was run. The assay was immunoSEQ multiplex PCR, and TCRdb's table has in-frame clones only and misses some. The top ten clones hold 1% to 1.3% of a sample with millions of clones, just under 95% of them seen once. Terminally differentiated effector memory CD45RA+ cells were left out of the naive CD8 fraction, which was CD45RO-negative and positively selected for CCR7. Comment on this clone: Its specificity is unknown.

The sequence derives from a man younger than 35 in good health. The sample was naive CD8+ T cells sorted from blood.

CDR3 DNA: TGCGCCAGCAGCCAAGGGGGGGCCATTGAAAATGAAAAACTGTTTTTT. Encoded protein: CASSQGGAIENEKLFF. The chain recombines TRBV4-1 with TRBJ1-4, with a possible D match to TRBD1 (6 bases). The CDR3 has 16 amino acids. The germline V gene encodes CDR1 MGHRA and CDR2 YSYEKL. Trimming left V 1 base short and J 5 bases short, with 14 bases between.